This is a list of T cell receptor beta chains from one sample in a study of blood T cell repertoires in COVID-19. Clones were read by immunoSEQ multiplex PCR, and TCRdb kept only the in-frame ones, dropping some. The table lists around 250,000 clones, around 86% of them singletons. Sample: peripheral blood. The source of these receptors is a woman aged 55-70 years who had recovered from COVID-19. The CDR3 runs from the conserved cysteine through the conserved F or W. The D gene is left open where the match is weak. Clone size is not always given. Where it is, it says once, few, many or a class for expanded clones.

d_call: TRBD1
clone_size: -
j_call: TRBJ2-7
cdr3_length: 14
v_call: TRBV7-2
cdr3_aa: CASNPGTGAYEQYF
cdr3_nt: TGTGCCAGCAACCCCGGGACAGGGGCCTACGAGCAGTACTTC

d_call: TRBD1
clone_size: -
j_call: TRBJ2-5
cdr3_length: 13
v_call: TRBV19
cdr3_aa: CASRDRGQETQYF
cdr3_nt: TGTGCCAGCAGGGACAGGGGACAAGAGACCCAGTACTTC

d_call: TRBD1
clone_size: -
j_call: TRBJ1-1
cdr3_length: 13
v_call: TRBV14
cdr3_aa: CASSRGQHTEAFF
cdr3_nt: TGTGCCAGCAGCCGGGGACAGCACACCGAAGCTTTCTTT

d_call: -
clone_size: -
j_call: TRBJ2-1
cdr3_length: 13
v_call: TRBV7-9
cdr3_aa: CASSYQGGNEQFF
cdr3_nt: TGTGCCAGCAGCTACCAGGGTGGCAATGAGCAGTTCTTC

d_call: -
clone_size: -
j_call: TRBJ2-2
cdr3_length: 17
v_call: TRBV7-3
cdr3_aa: CASSPTVATLAAGELFF
cdr3_nt: TGTGCCAGCAGCCCAACAGTTGCGACCTTAGCGGCCGGGGAGCTGTTTTTT

d_call: -
clone_size: few
j_call: TRBJ1-5
cdr3_length: 15
v_call: TRBV10-1
cdr3_aa: CASPLSGIRNQPQHF
cdr3_nt: TGCGCCAGCCCCCTGTCCGGGATCCGCAATCAGCCCCAGCATTTT

d_call: TRBD1
clone_size: once
j_call: TRBJ2-7
cdr3_length: 15
v_call: TRBV5-4
cdr3_aa: CASSFPGQGSHEQYF
cdr3_nt: TGTGCCAGCAGCTTCCCGGGACAGGGGAGCCACGAGCAGTACTTC

d_call: TRBD1
clone_size: -
j_call: TRBJ2-6
cdr3_length: 17
v_call: TRBV2
cdr3_aa: CASRPGTGISGANVLTF
cdr3_nt: TGTGCCAGCAGACCCGGGACAGGCATCTCTGGGGCCAACGTCCTGACTTTC

d_call: -
clone_size: -
j_call: TRBJ2-1
cdr3_length: 23
v_call: TRBV4-2
cdr3_aa: CASSPRHAQAGALVRVLNNEQFF
cdr3_nt: TGTGCCAGCAGCCCCCGGCACGCGCAGGCAGGGGCTCTCGTTAGGGTATTAAACAATGAGCAGTTCTTC

d_call: -
clone_size: -
j_call: TRBJ2-7
cdr3_length: 14
v_call: TRBV4-2
cdr3_aa: CASSQEYGSYEQYF
cdr3_nt: TGTGCCAGCAGCCAAGAGTACGGCTCCTACGAGCAGTACTTC

d_call: TRBD1
clone_size: -
j_call: TRBJ2-7
cdr3_length: 14
v_call: TRBV5-4
cdr3_aa: CASSPGQSSYEQYF
cdr3_nt: TGTGCCAGCAGCCCGGGACAGAGCTCCTACGAGCAGTACTTC

d_call: TRBD2
clone_size: -
j_call: TRBJ2-1
cdr3_length: 15
v_call: TRBV5-1
cdr3_aa: CASRIRLAGYNEQFF
cdr3_nt: TGCGCCAGCAGAATAAGACTAGCGGGGTACAATGAGCAGTTCTTC

d_call: -
clone_size: -
j_call: TRBJ1-4
cdr3_length: 12
v_call: TRBV7-9
cdr3_aa: CASSFYSEKLFF
cdr3_nt: TGTGCCAGCAGCTTTTATAGTGAAAAACTGTTTTTT

d_call: TRBD2
clone_size: -
j_call: TRBJ2-5
cdr3_length: 15
v_call: TRBV19
cdr3_aa: CASSTSGGARETQYF
cdr3_nt: TGTGCCAGTAGTACTAGCGGGGGGGCGCGGGAGACCCAGTACTTC

d_call: TRBD1
clone_size: few
j_call: TRBJ1-6
cdr3_length: 16
v_call: TRBV27
cdr3_aa: CASSIGTVDYNSPLHF
cdr3_nt: TGTGCCAGCAGTATAGGGACAGTAGACTATAATTCACCCCTCCACTTT

d_call: TRBD2
clone_size: -
j_call: TRBJ2-1
cdr3_length: 16
v_call: TRBV11-3
cdr3_aa: CASSPQGGLPYNEQFF
cdr3_nt: TGTGCCAGCAGCCCGCAGGGAGGGCTCCCCTACAATGAGCAGTTCTTC

d_call: -
clone_size: -
j_call: TRBJ1-3
cdr3_length: 13
v_call: TRBV19
cdr3_aa: CASSPPLRNTIYF
cdr3_nt: TGTGCCAGTAGTCCCCCTCTACGAAACACCATATATTTT

d_call: -
clone_size: once
j_call: TRBJ1-1
cdr3_length: 14
v_call: TRBV5-1
cdr3_aa: CASSTGSINTEAFF
cdr3_nt: TGCGCCAGCAGCACCGGGAGTATTAACACTGAAGCTTTCTTT

d_call: TRBD1
clone_size: -
j_call: TRBJ2-7
cdr3_length: 17
v_call: TRBV7-9
cdr3_aa: CASSSSETGQSFYEQYF
cdr3_nt: TGTGCCAGCAGCTCCAGCGAGACGGGACAGAGCTTCTACGAGCAGTACTTC

d_call: TRBD1
clone_size: -
j_call: TRBJ1-1
cdr3_length: 15
v_call: TRBV4-2
cdr3_aa: CASSQDPLQQGRAFF
cdr3_nt: TGTGCCAGCAGCCAAGACCCACTCCAACAGGGGAGAGCTTTCTTT

d_call: -
clone_size: -
j_call: TRBJ1-2
cdr3_length: 13
v_call: TRBV7-8
cdr3_aa: CATSMSGPYGYTF
cdr3_nt: TGTGCCACGAGTATGTCAGGGCCTTATGGCTACACCTTC

d_call: TRBD1
clone_size: -
j_call: TRBJ1-4
cdr3_length: 12
v_call: TRBV10-1
cdr3_aa: CARDRGHEKLFF
cdr3_nt: TGCGCCCGGGACAGGGGGCACGAAAAACTGTTTTTT

d_call: -
clone_size: -
j_call: TRBJ1-1
cdr3_length: 13
v_call: TRBV6-4
cdr3_aa: CASSLTENTEAFF
cdr3_nt: TGTGCCAGCAGTCTTACTGAGAACACTGAAGCTTTCTTT

d_call: -
clone_size: -
j_call: TRBJ1-5
cdr3_length: 14
v_call: TRBV6-5
cdr3_aa: CASSSRVLNQPQHF
cdr3_nt: TGTGCCAGCAGTTCCCGGGTATTAAATCAGCCCCAGCATTTT

d_call: TRBD1
clone_size: -
j_call: TRBJ2-5
cdr3_length: 16
v_call: TRBV9
cdr3_aa: CASSPNDRGLGETQYF
cdr3_nt: TGTGCCAGCAGCCCAAACGACAGGGGGTTAGGGGAGACCCAGTACTTC

d_call: TRBD1
clone_size: -
j_call: TRBJ1-4
cdr3_length: 19
v_call: TRBV5-5
cdr3_aa: CASSLEGQGGMTTNEKLFF
cdr3_nt: TGTGCCAGCAGCTTGGAGGGACAGGGAGGGATGACAACTAATGAAAAACTGTTTTTT

d_call: TRBD1
clone_size: -
j_call: TRBJ1-1
cdr3_length: 16
v_call: TRBV13
cdr3_aa: CASSPSAGTENTEAFF
cdr3_nt: TGTGCCAGCAGCCCGTCCGCCGGGACAGAGAACACTGAAGCTTTCTTT

d_call: -
clone_size: -
j_call: TRBJ2-7
cdr3_length: 15
v_call: TRBV5-6
cdr3_aa: CASSLVDSRGYEQYF
cdr3_nt: TGTGCCAGCAGCTTGGTGGACAGCCGCGGCTACGAGCAGTACTTC

d_call: -
clone_size: -
j_call: TRBJ2-7
cdr3_length: 17
v_call: TRBV27
cdr3_aa: CASSSPTRGRPPYEQYF
cdr3_nt: TGTGCCAGCAGTTCGCCCACCCGAGGCAGACCCCCCTACGAGCAGTACTTC

d_call: TRBD1
clone_size: -
j_call: TRBJ1-6
cdr3_length: 17
v_call: TRBV7-2
cdr3_aa: CASSLALVGTGASPLHF
cdr3_nt: TGTGCCAGCAGCTTAGCGCTCGTTGGGACAGGGGCGTCACCCCTCCACTTT

d_call: -
clone_size: -
j_call: TRBJ1-2
cdr3_length: 15
v_call: TRBV5-1
cdr3_aa: CASSPTGFSNYGYTF
cdr3_nt: TGCGCCAGCAGTCCTACAGGGTTCTCCAACTATGGCTACACCTTC

d_call: -
clone_size: -
j_call: TRBJ1-2
cdr3_length: 15
v_call: TRBV5-4
cdr3_aa: CASSLGLVEGSGYTF
cdr3_nt: TGTGCCAGCAGCTTGGGTTTAGTAGAGGGATCGGGCTACACCTTC

d_call: -
clone_size: -
j_call: TRBJ2-7
cdr3_length: 13
v_call: TRBV5-5
cdr3_aa: CASSPTGDYEQYF
cdr3_nt: TGTGCCAGCAGCCCGACAGGAGACTACGAGCAGTACTTC

d_call: -
clone_size: -
j_call: TRBJ1-2
cdr3_length: 12
v_call: TRBV9
cdr3_aa: CASSTGTHGYTF
cdr3_nt: TGTGCCAGCAGTACCGGGACACATGGCTACACCTTC

d_call: TRBD1
clone_size: -
j_call: TRBJ1-5
cdr3_length: 15
v_call: TRBV9
cdr3_aa: CASSVGDSPNQPQHF
cdr3_nt: TGTGCCAGCAGCGTAGGGGACAGCCCTAATCAGCCCCAGCATTTT

d_call: -
clone_size: -
j_call: TRBJ2-1
cdr3_length: 12
v_call: TRBV5-5
cdr3_aa: CASSLGQDEWFF
cdr3_nt: TGTGCCAGCAGCTTGGGACAGGATGAATGGTTCTTC

d_call: -
clone_size: -
j_call: TRBJ2-3
cdr3_length: 16
v_call: TRBV9
cdr3_aa: CASSVGAQGSSDTQYF
cdr3_nt: TGTGCCAGCAGCGTAGGGGCACAGGGAAGTTCAGATACGCAGTATTTT

d_call: -
clone_size: -
j_call: TRBJ1-5
cdr3_length: 14
v_call: TRBV6-1
cdr3_aa: CASSDPRLPQPQHF
cdr3_nt: TGTGCCAGCAGTGACCCCAGGTTACCTCAGCCCCAGCATTTT

d_call: TRBD2
clone_size: -
j_call: TRBJ2-3
cdr3_length: 17
v_call: TRBV19
cdr3_aa: CASSPAGLVQGVDTQYF
cdr3_nt: TGTGCCAGTAGTCCCGCAGGACTAGTCCAAGGGGTGGATACGCAGTATTTT

d_call: TRBD1
clone_size: many
j_call: TRBJ1-4
cdr3_length: 11
v_call: TRBV20-1
cdr3_aa: CSANRGEKLFF
cdr3_nt: TGCAGTGCTAACAGGGGGGAAAAACTGTTTTTT

d_call: TRBD2
clone_size: -
j_call: TRBJ2-1
cdr3_length: 14
v_call: TRBV3-1/TRBV3-2
cdr3_aa: CASSPRVREGEQFF
cdr3_nt: TGTGCCAGCAGCCCGCGGGTTAGGGAGGGTGAGCAGTTCTTC

d_call: -
clone_size: once
j_call: TRBJ2-7
cdr3_length: 13
v_call: TRBV30
cdr3_aa: CAWRREETYEQYF
cdr3_nt: TGTGCCTGGAGAAGGGAGGAAACCTACGAGCAGTACTTC

d_call: TRBD2
clone_size: -
j_call: TRBJ2-1
cdr3_length: 18
v_call: TRBV7-3
cdr3_aa: CASSRITGTSGGAVEQFF
cdr3_nt: TGTGCCAGCAGCCGCATTACTGGGACTAGCGGGGGGGCGGTTGAGCAGTTCTTC

d_call: -
clone_size: -
j_call: TRBJ1-2
cdr3_length: 14
v_call: TRBV2
cdr3_aa: CASSVGTPNYGYTF
cdr3_nt: TGTGCCAGCAGTGTCGGGACACCTAACTATGGCTACACCTTC

d_call: TRBD1
clone_size: -
j_call: TRBJ1-2
cdr3_length: 14
v_call: TRBV28
cdr3_aa: CASSMGQAPYGYTF
cdr3_nt: TGTGCCAGCAGCATGGGACAGGCGCCCTATGGCTACACCTTC

d_call: TRBD2
clone_size: -
j_call: TRBJ2-3
cdr3_length: 18
v_call: TRBV19
cdr3_aa: CASSIPLGLAGGGDTQYF
cdr3_nt: TGTGCCAGTAGTATACCTCTGGGCCTAGCGGGGGGAGGAGATACGCAGTATTTT

d_call: -
clone_size: -
j_call: TRBJ1-6
cdr3_length: 12
v_call: TRBV12-3/TRBV12-4
cdr3_aa: CASSGRVSPLHF
cdr3_nt: TGTGCCAGCAGTGGGAGGGTTTCACCCCTCCACTTT